This T cell receptor (beta chain) was identified during a study of breast tumors, draining lymph nodes, adjacent tissues. General study points: Luminal-like breast cancer showed significantly higher tumor–nontumor repertoire similarity than basal-like. The lymph node origin of tumor T cells was framed as consistent with a hypothesis, not demonstrated. Tumors had less TCR diversity than lymph nodes, more than nontumor tissue.

Samples came from axillary lymph nodes draining the breast cancer. MiXCR, applied by TCRdb to the multiplex PCR reads, yields one record per CDR3 protein. The sample holds 140,000 to 150,000 distinct CDR3 sequences; around a third are singletons and the top ten take less than 2.5%. The V and J ends lost 5 bases and 4 bases respectively, with 11 bases between them. This CDR3 has 13 residues. Germline V gene sequence: CDR1 SGHVS, CDR2 FQNEAQ. With respect to this clonotype: The antigen remains undetermined.

The V gene is TRBV7-8, the J gene TRBJ1-1; unclear D gene. The sequence was obtained from a female donor with breast cancer. Some clones in this sample may be carry-over from other donors' samples. The sequenced material came from axillary lymph node tissue. The CDR3 nucleotides read TGTGCCAGCAGCACACCGGGATCCACTGAAGCTTTCTTT. Its translation: CASSTPGSTEAFF.